This is a list of T cell receptor beta chains from one sample in a study of cytomegalovirus exposure and HLA in healthy donors. Profiling relied on immunoSEQ multiplex PCR, and the TCRdb table lists in-frame clones only, not all of them. Seen here are about 72,000 clones, around 78% observed once, and the top ten hold around 3.6%. Sequenced input: PBMCs. The source of these receptors is a man in his forties or fifties in good health and CMV-seronegative. The CDR3 runs from the conserved cysteine through the conserved F or W. A D gene is named only where the DNA matches it firmly. Expanded clones are given a class, and other clones once, few, many or no size at all.

>15|NA|TRBJ1-5|TRBV5-1|NA
CASSLFPGQDQPQHF
TGCGCCAGCAGCTTGTTTCCAGGACAAGATCAGCCCCAGCATTTT
>13|NA|TRBJ1-2|TRBV6-5|TRBD1
CASRSDRAYGYTF
TGTGCCAGCAGATCGGACAGGGCCTATGGCTACACCTTC
>15|NA|TRBJ1-5|TRBV18|TRBD1
CASSPPTGGKEPQHF
TGCGCCAGCTCACCACCAACAGGGGGAAAGGAGCCCCAGCATTTT
>13|once|TRBJ2-1|TRBV19|TRBD1
CASAPDRDNEQFF
TGTGCCAGTGCCCCGGACAGGGACAATGAGCAGTTCTTC
>12|NA|TRBJ1-2|TRBV6-5|TRBD1
CASSGQGRGYTF
TGTGCCAGCAGTGGACAGGGTCGAGGCTACACCTTC
>14|NA|TRBJ1-1|TRBV6-6|TRBD1
CATRKSMRTGSAFF
TGTGCCACCCGGAAATCAATGCGGACAGGCTCCGCTTTCTTT
>12|few|TRBJ2-7|TRBV5-6|NA
CASSLSSYEQYF
TGTGCCAGCAGCCTGTCCTCCTACGAGCAGTACTTC
>18|NA|TRBJ1-6|TRBV2|TRBD1
CASSEDTGAGQGNSPLHF
TGTGCCAGCAGTGAAGACACCGGGGCGGGACAGGGGAATTCACCCCTCCACTTT
>16|NA|TRBJ2-2|TRBV7-3|NA
CASSSSGTPNTGELFF
TGTGCCAGCAGCTCCTCCGGGACACCGAACACCGGGGAGCTGTTTTTT
>15|NA|TRBJ1-2|TRBV19|NA
CASSIWTVPNYGYTF
TGTGCCAGTAGTATTTGGACAGTCCCAAACTATGGCTACACCTTC
>16|NA|TRBJ1-4|TRBV6-1|NA
CASSEPGSRANEKLFF
TGTGCCAGCAGTGAACCGGGGTCGAGGGCTAATGAAAAACTGTTTTTT
>13|NA|TRBJ1-2|TRBV19|TRBD1
CASRRQGFYGYTF
TGTGCCAGTAGACGACAGGGGTTCTATGGCTACACCTTC
>16|NA|TRBJ1-6|TRBV7-9|TRBD1
CASSPGDRDRNSPLHF
TGTGCCAGCAGCCCAGGAGACAGGGACCGCAATTCACCCCTCCACTTT
>17|NA|TRBJ2-7|TRBV27|TRBD1
CASRQTTGGKASNEQYF
TGTGCCAGCAGACAAACGACAGGGGGCAAGGCAAGCAACGAGCAGTACTTC
>16|NA|TRBJ2-3|TRBV4-1|NA
CASSQDRPSGTDTQYF
TGCGCCAGCAGCCAAGATCGGCCTAGCGGCACAGATACGCAGTATTTT
>13|NA|TRBJ2-3|TRBV7-2|NA
CASSLDPGRPQYF
TGTGCCAGCAGCTTAGATCCGGGTCGGCCTCAGTATTTT
>14|NA|TRBJ2-2|TRBV9|NA
CASRAGHNTGELFF
TGTGCCAGCAGAGCGGGACACAACACCGGGGAGCTGTTTTTT
>13|NA|TRBJ2-7|TRBV11-2|TRBD2
CASSYRAGGEQYF
TGTGCCAGCAGCTATAGGGCGGGAGGAGAGCAGTACTTC